This T cell receptor (beta chain) stems from a study of blood T cell repertoires in COVID-19. Study in general: Sites across the United States, Italy and Spain contributed samples from acute and convalescent COVID-19. Sources were T cells, B-cell-depleted T cells, or PBMCs; the material itself was cDNA or gDNA.

Methods used by the authors: Reference gene primer amplification in the assay estimated nucleated cell counts. Method: immunoSEQ multiplex PCR; TCRdb's copy keeps in-frame clones and lacks some. That table gives V, J and clone size, and the DNA gave D and trimming. This table has about 74,000 clones, approximately 89% appearing once. Germline CDR1 and CDR2: SGHTA and FQGNSA. The CDR3 loop spans 15 amino acids. After removal of 1 base from V and 10 bases from J, the junction contained 10 bases not matched to a gene. This clonotype originated in a woman older than 75 with acute or convalescent COVID-19. The sequencing sample was made of peripheral blood. The chain uses TRBV7-2 and TRBJ2-1, with 7 bases lining up with TRBD2. CDR3 DNA sequence: TGTGCCAGCAGCTTAGATGAGTCTAGCGGAAGGGAGCAGTTCTTC. The encoded protein is CASSLDESSGREQFF.